These 29 T cell receptor beta chains share one sample of origin, sequenced in a study of neurological immune-mediated disorders. TCRdb re-derived calls from the 5' RACE reads in MiXCR, one entry per CDR3 protein. The table includes 80,000 to 100,000 distinct CDR3 sequences, roughly 3.5% detected once. The specimen sequenced was PBMCs. These receptors originate from a woman in her 50s with multiple sclerosis.

This clonotype was counted ten times or more. This rearrangement joins TRBV20-1 to TRBJ2-7, with a tentative D call TRBD2 (6 bases). V was shortened by 1 base and J by 3 bases, with 19 bases between the two germline ends. Per germline, CDR1 DFQATT and CDR2 SNEGSKA (reference sequence). The CDR3 covers 16 residues. In DNA, the CDR3 is TGCAGTGCTAGAGGGATACTCATGGGGGGTTTCTACGAGCAGTACTTC. It is translated as CSARGILMGGFYEQYF.

Details on this clonotype: An end of the junction differs from the germline gene, which may be a read error. The V gene is TRBV6-5, the J gene TRBJ1-5, with D unresolved. This CDR3 is built from 14 residues. The germline V gene has CDR1 MNHEY and CDR2 SVGAGI. CDR3 nucleotide sequence: TGTGCCAGCAGTTACACTAGTAGCAATCAGACCCAGAATTTT. Translation gives CASSYTSSNQTQNF.

This clonotype was seen repeatedly, ten times or more. The rearrangement joins TRBV20-1 to TRBJ1-2; D is perhaps TRBD1 (5 bases). Germline V gene data show CDR1 as DFQATT and CDR2 as SNEGSKA (reference sequence). V lost 6 bases and J lost 7, with 18 bases in between. CDR3 length equals 13 residues. In nucleotides, the CDR3 is TGCAGTGCCTCCTCCCGGGGCTCTGGTGGCTACACCTTC. Its translation is CSASSRGSGGYTF.

This clonotype showed up many times. The chain carries TRBV4-1 and TRBJ1-4; D possibly corresponds to TRBD1 (6 bases). The CDR3 consists of 15 residues. CDR1 is MGHRA and CDR2 is YSYEKL in the germline V gene. Trimming removed 3 bases at V and 2 bases at J, with 10 bases between. CDR3 amino acids: CASSHTGSTNEKLFF. The CDR3 region has the DNA TGCGCCAGCAGCCACACAGGGTCTACTAATGAAAAACTGTTTTTT.

This clonotype was detected ten times or more. The V gene is TRBV6-5, the J gene TRBJ1-1, with a possible D match to TRBD1 (5 bases). Germline V gene lookup returns CDR1 MNHEY and CDR2 SVGAGI. This CDR3 region has 15 residues. Trimming pared 0 bases from V and 1 base from J, leaving 9 bases between. CDR3 coding DNA: TGTGCCAGCAGTTACTCGGAGGGGTGGAACACTGAAGCTTTCTTT. Translated: CASSYSEGWNTEAFF.

This clonotype was seen ten or more times. The CDR3 nucleotides are TGCAGTGCTAGGGTACGGGATGCCTACGAGCAGTACTTC. Translation gives CSARVRDAYEQYF. The rearrangement links TRBV20-1 to TRBJ2-7, with D possibly TRBD2 on 5 matching bases. V lost 3 bases to trimming and J lost 2 bases, with 11 bases between them. The germline CDR1 and CDR2 sequences are DFQATT and SNEGSKA (reference sequence). This CDR3 comprises 13 residues.

This clonotype was detected many times. This sequence joins TRBV4-3 and TRBJ1-5, with D maybe TRBD1 (6 bases). Looked up from germline, CDR1 is LGHNA and CDR2 is YSLEER. Trimming shortened V by 4 bases and J by 10 bases, and 11 bases separated the two germline ends. The CDR3 is 12 residues long. CDR3 DNA: TGCGCCAGCAGCCTAAACGGGGGCCCCCAGCATTTT. This translates into CASSLNGGPQHF.

This clonotype occurred a few times. The V call is TRBV6-5, the J call TRBJ1-4; 8 bases line up with TRBD1. The CDR3 spans 15 residues. V shed 6 bases and J 4 bases; nucleotides not matched to a gene: 7. Germline CDR1 and CDR2: MNHEY and SVGAGI. The CDR3 coding sequence is TGTGCCAGCAGAACCAGGGGGCGCGGTAATGAAAAACTGTTTTTT. Amino acid sequence: CASRTRGRGNEKLFF.

The table lists this clonotype with many counts. V is TRBV27 and J is TRBJ2-1; D gene unclear. The CDR3 has 12 residues. V was cut by 5 bases and J by 8 bases, with 10 bases left in between. CDR1 and CDR2 from the germline V gene are MNHEY and SMNVEV (reference sequence). DNA for the CDR3: TGTGCCAGCAGTCCCGGGTTGGATGAGCAGTTCTTC. It translates to CASSPGLDEQFF.

The table lists this clonotype with many counts. The rearrangement uses TRBV7-2 and TRBJ2-5; no reliable D call. CDR1 is SGHTA, CDR2 FQGNSA, per germline. The CDR3 is made up of 14 amino acids. V gave up 2 bases and J gave up 2 bases, with 9 bases separating them. The CDR3 loop reads CASSLTRGQETQYF. As DNA, the CDR3 is TGTGCCAGCAGCTTAACTCGCGGACAAGAGACCCAGTACTTC.

The gene calls are TRBV10-3 and TRBJ1-4; 9 nucleotides align to TRBD1. Trimming took 3 bases from V and 5 from J; bases not matched to a gene: 4. Looked up from germline, CDR1 is ENHRY and CDR2 is SYGVKD. The length of the CDR3 is 15 residues. CDR3 nucleotide sequence: TGTGCCATCAGTGATTTTGGGACAGGGAATGAAAAACTGTTTTTT. Protein: CAISDFGTGNEKLFF.

This clonotype was seen ten or more times. The V gene is TRBV15, the J gene TRBJ1-2; the D is unclear. Trimming took off 1 base at V and 3 bases at J, with 15 bases between the two ends. The CDR3 spans 16 residues. The germline gives CDR1 LNHNV, CDR2 YYDKDF (reference sequence). The CDR3 DNA reads as TGTGCCACCAGCAGAGTGGGGTGGGTCATGGACTATGGCTACACCTTC. Amino acid sequence: CATSRVGWVMDYGYTF.

This clonotype has a count of ten or more. The genes are TRBV6-6 and TRBJ2-1, with a tentative D call TRBD1 (6 bases). From germline, CDR1 is MNHNY and CDR2 SVGAGI (reference sequence). This CDR3 is 14 amino acids long. V was trimmed by 3 bases and J by 6 bases, leaving 12 bases between them. CDR3 region: CASSYLQGFNEQFF. As DNA, the CDR3 is TGTGCCAGCAGTTATTTACAGGGTTTCAATGAGCAGTTCTTC.

This clonotype was recorded at least ten times. V gene TRBV20-1 combines with J gene TRBJ2-7; D is unclear. V lost 3 bases, J lost 0 bases, and 9 bases lay in between. Germline loops: CDR1 DFQATT, CDR2 SNEGSKA (reference sequence). The CDR3 length is 13 residues. CDR3 region: CSARTSHSYEQYF. The CDR3, as DNA: TGCAGTGCTAGGACTTCGCACTCCTACGAGCAGTACTTC.

This clonotype was recorded many times. As DNA, the CDR3 is TGCGCCAGCAGCCAAGGCCACGGATACGAGCAGTACTTC. This encodes CASSQGHGYEQYF. The J gene is TRBJ2-7, the V gene TRBV4-3; unclear D gene. Germline assignment: CDR1 LGHNA and CDR2 YSLEER. The V gene lost 1 base and the J gene lost 4 bases, with 8 bases spanning the gap. The CDR3 is made up of 13 amino acids.

This clonotype was seen ten or more times. This chain links TRBV24-1 with TRBJ2-3; D tentatively fits TRBD1 or TRBD2 (6 bases each). CDR1 and CDR2 from the germline V gene are KGHDR and SFDVKD. The CDR3 has 16 residues. Deletions cut 9 bases from V and 5 bases from J, with 23 bases between. In DNA form, the CDR3 reads TGTGCCACCCTCCAGGCCGCGTCGGGGGCCGAAGATACGCAGTATTTT. Translated, it gives CATLQAASGAEDTQYF.

This clonotype was observed many times. This rearrangement joins TRBV20-1 to TRBJ1-6, with TRBD1 identical over 9 bases. CDR1 is DFQATT and CDR2 is SNEGSKA in the germline V gene (reference sequence). This CDR3 is built from 14 residues. V was clipped by 7 bases and J by 9 bases; unmatched bases: 10. CDR3 DNA sequence: TGCAGTGTACCGATGCGGACAGGGGCTTCACCCCTCCACTTT. It translates to CSVPMRTGASPLHF.

The sample holds many counts of this clonotype. The chain recombines TRBV5-6 with TRBJ1-5; D not certain. V dropped 6 bases and J dropped 3 bases, with 16 bases sitting between them. The CDR3 length is 15 residues. The V gene's germline CDR1 is SGHDT and CDR2 YYEEEE. CDR3 nucleotide sequence: TGTGCCAGCACTACCTGGGCAGAGTCCAATCAGCCCCAGCATTTT. Translated: CASTTWAESNQPQHF.

This clonotype was observed at least ten times. The genes are TRBV20-1 and TRBJ1-4; 9 nucleotides align to TRBD1. This CDR3 is built from 14 residues. Germline CDR1 reads DFQATT; CDR2 reads SNEGSKA (reference sequence). After removal of 6 bases from V and 5 bases from J, the junction contained 7 bases not matched to a gene. This chain's CDR3 is CSAQHRGPNEKLFF. CDR3 DNA: TGCAGTGCGCAACACAGGGGGCCCAATGAAAAACTGTTTTTT.

The sample holds many counts of this clonotype. This sequence joins TRBV20-1 and TRBJ2-5, with D possibly being TRBD2 (7 bases). The CDR3 has 18 amino acids. Trimming pared 1 base from V and 5 bases from J, leaving 26 bases between. Germline loops: CDR1 DFQATT, CDR2 SNEGSKA (reference sequence). Here the CDR3 reads CSARVFGGGHPFRETQYF. The CDR3 bases are TGCAGTGCTAGAGTTTTTGGGGGGGGCCACCCCTTTAGGGAGACCCAGTACTTC.

This clonotype occurred many times. The chain carries TRBV7-2 and TRBJ1-5; no reliable D call. V was cut by 4 bases and J by 4 bases, with 8 bases left in between. The CDR3 consists of 13 residues. Germline V lookup: CDR1 SGHTA, CDR2 FQGNSA. Here the CDR3 reads CASSSQRNQPQHF. The CDR3 region has the DNA TGTGCCAGCAGCTCACAGAGAAATCAGCCCCAGCATTTT.

This clonotype was observed at least ten times. The chain has TRBV20-1 and TRBJ1-2, with D possibly TRBD1 on 6 matching bases. The CDR3 is 11 residues long. V lost 4 bases and J lost 3, with 6 bases in between. Germline CDR1 DFQATT, CDR2 SNEGSKA (reference sequence). The chain's CDR3 is CSATGDYGYTF. CDR3 bases: TGCAGTGCTACAGGGGACTATGGCTACACCTTC.

This clonotype appeared many times. V usage is TRBV12-3 or TRBV12-4 and J usage is TRBJ2-5; 7 bases fit TRBD2. Trimming cost V 5 bases and J 0 bases; bases outside gene matches: 6. CDR3 size: 15 residues. The CDR3 is CASSTELADQETQYF. The CDR3 DNA reads TGTGCCAGCAGTACCGAGCTAGCGGACCAAGAGACCCAGTACTTC.

This clonotype turned up a few times. The rearrangement joins TRBV10-2 to TRBJ1-1; unclear D gene. This CDR3 has 15 amino acids. Looked up from germline, CDR1 is WSHSY and CDR2 is SAAADI. The V and J ends lost 6 bases and 1 base respectively, with 15 bases between them. CDR3 DNA: TGCGCCAGCAGGGGGTATTGGGAGGAGAACACTGAAGCTTTCTTT. Translated: CASRGYWEENTEAFF.

This clonotype showed up many times. V usage is TRBV19 and J usage is TRBJ2-2; TRBD1 or TRBD2 may be the D gene (5 bases each). The CDR3 runs 13 residues. Trimming shortened V by 6 bases and J by 5 bases, and 10 bases separated the two germline ends. The germline gives CDR1 LNHDA, CDR2 SQIVND (reference sequence). CDR3 sequence (DNA): TGTGCCAGTAGGATTGGGGGTACCGGGGAGCTGTTTTTT. Protein: CASRIGGTGELFF. Together with reference TRBV19 and TRBJ2-2, the CDR3 gives the full variable domain: DGGITQSPKYLFRKEGQNVTLSCEQNLNHDAMYWYRQDPGQGLRLIYYSQIVNDFQKGDIAEGYSVSREKKESFPLTVTSAQKNPTAFYLCASRIGGTGELFFGEGSRLTVL.

At least ten counts were recorded for this clonotype. The gene calls are TRBV12-3 or TRBV12-4 and TRBJ1-6; the D gene is possibly TRBD1 (5 bases). The V gene lost 11 bases and the J gene lost 6 bases, with 14 bases spanning the gap. The CDR3 extends over 13 amino acids. In DNA, the CDR3 is TGTGCCGCAACGAGGGGACCTAATTCACCCCTCCACTTT. Its protein product is CAATRGPNSPLHF.

This clonotype was picked up many times. The chain has TRBV25-1 and TRBJ1-2; no reliable D call. Germline values: CDR1 MGHDK, CDR2 SYGVNS. This CDR3 spans 10 amino acids. CDR3 sequence reads: CAALGDGYTF. The CDR3 bases are TGTGCTGCTCTTGGTGATGGCTACACCTTC.

This clonotype was detected many times. V and J are TRBV12-3 or TRBV12-4 and TRBJ2-4; no clear D. The V and J ends lost 9 bases and 7 bases respectively, with 19 bases between them. CDR3 size: 14 residues. The CDR3 reads CASRHLVRKNIQYF. The CDR3 DNA sequence: TGTGCCAGTCGCCACCTTGTGAGGAAGAACATTCAGTACTTC.

This clonotype came up many times. This chain connects TRBV4-3 to TRBJ1-5; D is uncertain. V lost 1 base, J lost 0 bases, and 7 bases lay in between. Germline assignment: CDR1 LGHNA and CDR2 YSLEER. This CDR3 has 15 amino acids. The chain's CDR3 is CASSQGIYSNQPQHF. CDR3 bases: TGCGCCAGCAGCCAAGGTATTTATAGCAATCAGCCCCAGCATTTT.